One sample yielded the 5 T cell receptor beta chains listed below, sequenced in a study of blood T cell repertoires in COVID-19. Repertoires were generated with immunoSEQ multiplex PCR, while TCRdb's copy carries only in-frame clones and drops some. The top ten hold around 3% of the sample, which has tens of thousands of clones, over 70% seen once. Sequenced sample: peripheral blood. Source of these receptors: a man in his 70s with COVID-19, enrolled during active disease.

The V gene is TRBV6-2 or TRBV6-3, the J gene TRBJ2-2; the match to TRBD2 covers 10 bases. J was trimmed by 4 bases and V by 6 bases; bases with no gene match: 11. This CDR3 spans 17 amino acids. CDR1 MNHEY and CDR2 SVGEGT come from the germline V gene. The CDR3 nucleotides are TGTGCCAGCAGCCGGGCTAGCGGGAGTTTTAGCACCGGGGAGCTGTTTTTT. Translated: CASSRASGSFSTGELFF.

The rearrangement links TRBV19 to TRBJ2-2; D is uncertain. V was pared by 3 bases and J by 4 bases, with 6 bases between. The CDR3 is 13 residues long. Germline V lookup: CDR1 LNHDA, CDR2 SQIVND (reference sequence). For the CDR3, the DNA is TGTGCCAGTAGTATTTACGGCACCGGGGAGCTGTTTTTT. This gives the protein CASSIYGTGELFF.

The chain employs TRBV7-3 and TRBJ2-3; D might be TRBD1 (5 bases). Per germline, CDR1 SGHTA and CDR2 FQGTGA. The CDR3 spans 15 residues. V gave up 5 bases and J gave up 0 bases, with 12 bases separating them. This CDR3 reads CASSIQGTSTDTQYF. As DNA, the CDR3 is TGTGCCAGCAGCATTCAGGGTACTAGCACAGATACGCAGTATTTT.

The chain joins TRBV4-1 to TRBJ2-1; 8 bases map to TRBD2. V lost 1 base to trimming and J lost 5 bases; unmatched junction nucleotides: 1. Germline V gene data show CDR1 as MGHRA and CDR2 as YSYEKL. This CDR3 region has 14 residues. The CDR3 DNA sequence: TGCGCCAGCAGCCAAGGGACTAGCAACAATGAGCAGTTCTTC. It encodes CASSQGTSNNEQFF.

This chain links TRBV30 with TRBJ2-2; tentatively, D is TRBD1 (5 bases). V shed 7 bases and J shed 3 bases, with 12 bases lying between them. The CDR3 runs 13 residues. Germline loops: CDR1 GTSNPN, CDR2 SVGIG (reference sequence). CDR3 DNA: TGTGCCTCAAACCCAGGGTACACCGGGGAGCTGTTTTTT. Its protein is CASNPGYTGELFF.